The 3 T cell receptor beta chains given below trace back to one sample, sequenced in a study of blood T cell repertoires in COVID-19. Using immunoSEQ multiplex PCR, the repertoire was profiled, and TCRdb retains in-frame clones only, with some absent. Counted here are over 100,000 clones, around four fifths occurring once; the ten biggest clones make up about 20%. Material: peripheral blood. The receptors stem from a woman aged 55-69 years with acute or convalescent COVID-19.

The J gene is TRBJ1-5, the V gene TRBV6-6, with TRBD1 matching over 11 bases. Losses at the gene ends were 2 bases for V and 7 bases for J; bases not matched to a gene: 1. In germline, CDR1 is MNHNY, CDR2 SVGAGI (reference sequence). The CDR3 runs to 14 residues. CDR3 coding DNA: TGTGCCAGCAGTTACGGGGACAGGGGGCAGCCCCAGCATTTT. It translates to CASSYGDRGQPQHF.

The rearrangement uses TRBV11-3 and TRBJ2-1; 7 nucleotides match TRBD2. The CDR3 length is 15 residues. V dropped 0 bases and J dropped 8; count of bases not matched to a gene: 7. Germline-derived CDR1 and CDR2 are SGHNT and YENEEA. CDR3 nucleotides: TGTGCCAGCAGCTTAGACGACGGGAGGTTAGATGAGCAGTTCTTC. It is translated as CASSLDDGRLDEQFF.

The gene calls are TRBV12-3 or TRBV12-4 and TRBJ1-4; tentatively, D is TRBD1 (5 bases). The CDR3 loop spans 11 amino acids. V was clipped by 6 bases and J by 10 bases, with 9 bases between them. This CDR3 reads CASSLGGKLFF. The DNA for the CDR3 is TGTGCCAGCAGCCTCGGGGGAAAACTGTTTTTT.